The present entry profiles one T cell receptor beta chain with its context. The antigen is not known. The sample is drawn from a study of cytomegalovirus exposure and HLA in healthy donors. Findings of the study overall: Accurate prediction of HLA-A and HLA-B alleles (for most subjects) was reportedly achieved from TCR beta sequences.

The primer mix had 60 Vbeta and 13 Jbeta primers. The data were produced by immunoSEQ multiplex PCR, yet TCRdb's version contains in-frame clones alone and is incomplete. The table records about 90,000 clones, around two thirds of them present only once. J was trimmed by 1 base and V by 4 bases; bases with no gene match: 4. CDR3 length: 15 residues. CDR1 is MNHEY, CDR2 SVGAGI, per germline. The sequenced material came from PBMCs. The receptor was derived from a young woman in good health and CMV-seropositive. The chain uses TRBV6-5 and TRBJ1-1; TRBD1 matches 9 bases. The CDR3 is CASSFDRGTNTEAFF. The CDR3 bases are TGTGCCAGCAGTTTCGACAGGGGGACGAACACTGAAGCTTTCTTT.